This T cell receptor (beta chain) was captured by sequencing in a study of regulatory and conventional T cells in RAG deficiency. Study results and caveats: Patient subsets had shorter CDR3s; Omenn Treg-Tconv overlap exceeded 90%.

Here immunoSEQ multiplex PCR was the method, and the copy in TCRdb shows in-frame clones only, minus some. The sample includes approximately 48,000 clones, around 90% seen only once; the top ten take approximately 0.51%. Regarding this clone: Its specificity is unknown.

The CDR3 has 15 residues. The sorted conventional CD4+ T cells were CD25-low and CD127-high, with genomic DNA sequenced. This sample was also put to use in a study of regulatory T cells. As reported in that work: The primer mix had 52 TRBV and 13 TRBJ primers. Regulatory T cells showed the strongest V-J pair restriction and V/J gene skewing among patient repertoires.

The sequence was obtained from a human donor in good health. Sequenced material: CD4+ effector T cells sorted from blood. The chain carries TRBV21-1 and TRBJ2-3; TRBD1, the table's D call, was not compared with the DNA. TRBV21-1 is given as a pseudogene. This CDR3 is CASSIVRGRVSTQYF. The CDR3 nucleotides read TGTGCCAGCAGCATCGTAAGAGGCAGGGTCTCGACGCAGTATTTT.